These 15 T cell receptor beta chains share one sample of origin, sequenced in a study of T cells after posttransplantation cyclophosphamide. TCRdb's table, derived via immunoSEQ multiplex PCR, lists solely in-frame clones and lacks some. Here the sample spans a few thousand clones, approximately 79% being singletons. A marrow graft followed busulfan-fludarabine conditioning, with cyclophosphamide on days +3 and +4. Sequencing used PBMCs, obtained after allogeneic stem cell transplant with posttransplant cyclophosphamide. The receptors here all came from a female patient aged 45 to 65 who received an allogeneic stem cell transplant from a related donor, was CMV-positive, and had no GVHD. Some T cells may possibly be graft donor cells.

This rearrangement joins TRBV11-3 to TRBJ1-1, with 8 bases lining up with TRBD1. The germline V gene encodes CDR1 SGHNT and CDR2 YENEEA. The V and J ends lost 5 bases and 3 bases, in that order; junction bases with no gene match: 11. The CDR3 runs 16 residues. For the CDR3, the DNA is TGTGCCAGCAGCCTACAACAGGGGGGTAGAGACACTGAAGCTTTCTTT. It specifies CASSLQQGGRDTEAFF.

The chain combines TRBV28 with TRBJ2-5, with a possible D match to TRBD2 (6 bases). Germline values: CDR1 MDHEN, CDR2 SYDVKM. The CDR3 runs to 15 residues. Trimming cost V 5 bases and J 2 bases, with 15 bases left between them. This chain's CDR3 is CASSTVGGGQETQYF. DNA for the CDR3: TGTGCCAGCAGTACCGTGGGTGGAGGGCAAGAGACCCAGTACTTC.

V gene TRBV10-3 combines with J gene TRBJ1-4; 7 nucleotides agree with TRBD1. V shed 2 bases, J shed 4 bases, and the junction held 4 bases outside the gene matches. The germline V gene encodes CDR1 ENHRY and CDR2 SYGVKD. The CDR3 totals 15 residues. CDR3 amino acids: CAISEGDSYNEKLFF. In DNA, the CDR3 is TGTGCCATCAGTGAGGGGGACAGTTATAATGAAAAACTGTTTTTT.

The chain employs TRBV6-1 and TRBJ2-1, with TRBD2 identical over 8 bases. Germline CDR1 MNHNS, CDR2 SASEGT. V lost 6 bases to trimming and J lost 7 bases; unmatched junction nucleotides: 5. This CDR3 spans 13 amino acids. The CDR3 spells CASRGPGGNEQFF. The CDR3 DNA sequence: TGTGCCAGCAGGGGCCCGGGGGGGAATGAGCAGTTCTTC.

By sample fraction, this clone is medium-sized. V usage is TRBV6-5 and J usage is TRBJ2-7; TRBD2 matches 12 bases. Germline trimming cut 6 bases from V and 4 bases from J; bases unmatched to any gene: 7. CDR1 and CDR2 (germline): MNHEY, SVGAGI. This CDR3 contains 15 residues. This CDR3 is CASRDSSGRAYEQYF. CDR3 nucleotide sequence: TGTGCCAGCAGGGACTCTAGCGGGAGGGCGTACGAGCAGTACTTC.

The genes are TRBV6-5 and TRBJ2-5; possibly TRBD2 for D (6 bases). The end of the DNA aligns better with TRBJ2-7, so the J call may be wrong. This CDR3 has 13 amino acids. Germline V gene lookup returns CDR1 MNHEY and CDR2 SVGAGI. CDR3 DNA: TGTGCCAGCACCCGGGGGAGCCCCTACGAGCAGTACTTC. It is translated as CASTRGSPYEQYF.

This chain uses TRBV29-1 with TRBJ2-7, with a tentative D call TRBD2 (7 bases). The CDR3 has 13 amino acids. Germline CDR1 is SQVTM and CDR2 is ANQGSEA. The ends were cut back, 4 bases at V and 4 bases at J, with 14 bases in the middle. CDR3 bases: TGCAGCGTTGGAGGAGGGGGGGGGTACGAGCAGTACTTC. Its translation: CSVGGGGGYEQYF.

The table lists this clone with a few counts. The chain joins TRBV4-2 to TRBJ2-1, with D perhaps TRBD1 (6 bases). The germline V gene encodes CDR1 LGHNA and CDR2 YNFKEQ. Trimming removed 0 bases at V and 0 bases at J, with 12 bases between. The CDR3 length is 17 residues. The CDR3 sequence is CASSQDTDSGSYNEQFF. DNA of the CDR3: TGTGCCAGCAGCCAAGATACGGACAGCGGCTCCTACAATGAGCAGTTCTTC.

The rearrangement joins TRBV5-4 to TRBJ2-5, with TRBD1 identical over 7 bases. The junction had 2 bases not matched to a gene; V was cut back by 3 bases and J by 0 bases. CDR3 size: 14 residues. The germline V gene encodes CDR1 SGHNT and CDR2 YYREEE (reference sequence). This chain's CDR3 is CASSSGTDQETQYF. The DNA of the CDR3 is TGTGCCAGCAGCTCAGGGACAGACCAAGAGACCCAGTACTTC.

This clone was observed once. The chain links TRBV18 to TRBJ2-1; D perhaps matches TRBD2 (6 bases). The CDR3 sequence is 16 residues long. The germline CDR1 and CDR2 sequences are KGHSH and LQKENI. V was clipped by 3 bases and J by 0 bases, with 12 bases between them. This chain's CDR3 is CASSPLASGSYNEQFF. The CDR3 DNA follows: TGTGCCAGCTCACCCCTAGCGTCCGGCTCCTACAATGAGCAGTTCTTC. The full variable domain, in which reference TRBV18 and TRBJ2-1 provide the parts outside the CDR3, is NAGVMQNPRHLVRRRGQEARLRCSPMKGHSHVYWYRQLPEEGLKFMVYLQKENIIDESGMPKERFSAEFPKEGPSILRIQQVVRGDSAAYFCASSPLASGSYNEQFFGPGTRLTVL.

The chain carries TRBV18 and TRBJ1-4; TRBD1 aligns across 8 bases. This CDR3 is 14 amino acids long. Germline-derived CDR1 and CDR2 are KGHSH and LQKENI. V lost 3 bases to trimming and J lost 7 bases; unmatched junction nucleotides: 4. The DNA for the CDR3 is TGTGCCAGCTCACCTCCGACAGGGGCTGAAAAACTGTTTTTT. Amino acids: CASSPPTGAEKLFF.

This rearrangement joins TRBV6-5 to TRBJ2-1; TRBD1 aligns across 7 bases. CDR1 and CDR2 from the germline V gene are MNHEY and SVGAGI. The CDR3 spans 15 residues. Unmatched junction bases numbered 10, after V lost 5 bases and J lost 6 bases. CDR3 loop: CASSKTGTVGNEQFF. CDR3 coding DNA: TGTGCCAGCAGTAAAACCGGGACAGTCGGCAATGAGCAGTTCTTC.

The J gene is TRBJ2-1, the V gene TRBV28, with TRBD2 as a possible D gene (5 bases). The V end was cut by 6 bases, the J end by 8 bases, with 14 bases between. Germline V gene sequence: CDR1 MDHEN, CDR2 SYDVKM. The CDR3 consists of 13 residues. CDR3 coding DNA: TGTGCCAGCAGGAATAACGGGGAACATGAGCAGTTCTTC. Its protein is CASRNNGEHEQFF.

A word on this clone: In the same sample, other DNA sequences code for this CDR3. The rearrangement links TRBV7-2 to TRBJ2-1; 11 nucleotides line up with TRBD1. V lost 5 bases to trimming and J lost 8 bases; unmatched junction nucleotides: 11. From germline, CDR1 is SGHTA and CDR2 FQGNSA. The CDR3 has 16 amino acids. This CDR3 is CASSIAGTGGQYEQFF. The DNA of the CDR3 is TGTGCCAGCAGCATCGCCGGGACAGGGGGTCAGTATGAGCAGTTCTTC.

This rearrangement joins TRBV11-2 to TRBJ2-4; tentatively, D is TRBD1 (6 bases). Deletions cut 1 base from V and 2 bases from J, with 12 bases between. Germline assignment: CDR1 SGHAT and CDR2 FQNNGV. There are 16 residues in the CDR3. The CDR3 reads CASSLGERGTKNIQYF. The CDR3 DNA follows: TGTGCCAGCAGCTTAGGGGAGAGGGGGACCAAAAACATTCAGTACTTC.